These T cell receptor beta chains were read from a single sample in a study of T-cell reconstitution after alpha-beta-depleted transplantation in children. TCRdb independently ran MiXCR on the PCR reads; one entry per CDR3 protein. This sample has some 390,000 distinct CDR3 sequences; about a fifth occur once, and the top ten carry around 3.9%. The material sequenced was PBMCs from the stem cell graft donor, taken from the stem cell graft. The receptors come from a human donor who donated a stem cell graft to a child with acute myeloid leukemia. Each CDR3 is given with its conserved first and last residue. A D gene is named only where the DNA matches it firmly. Clone size is shown for a subset of rows, as once, few, many or a class of expanded clone.

J gene,clone size,D gene,V gene,CDR3 protein,CDR3 DNA
TRBJ2-1,few,TRBD1,TRBV7-9,CASSKTDRAAEQFF,TGTGCCAGCAGCAAAACGGACAGGGCCGCTGAGCAGTTCTTC
TRBJ2-1,-,-,TRBV30,CAWSVGASSYNEQFF,TGTGCCTGGAGTGTGGGGGCAAGCTCCTACAATGAGCAGTTCTTC
TRBJ1-5,few,TRBD1,TRBV6-2/TRBV6-3,CASSFDPRDRELRNQPQHF,TGTGCCAGCTCCTTCGACCCCCGGGACAGGGAGTTGCGGAATCAGCCCCAGCATTTT
TRBJ2-3,many,-,TRBV20-1,CSARGPGEARPDTQYF,TGCAGTGCTAGAGGGCCCGGGGAAGCGAGGCCAGATACGCAGTATTTT
TRBJ2-5,many,-,TRBV20-1,CSAREAGRETQYF,TGCAGTGCTAGAGAGGCGGGTAGGGAGACCCAGTACTTC
TRBJ1-5,-,-,TRBV19,CASSRGPRNQPQHF,TGTGCCAGTAGCAGGGGACCAAGAAATCAGCCCCAGCATTTT
TRBJ2-7,many,-,TRBV7-2,CASSQVSYEQYF,TGTGCCAGCAGCCAGGTTAGCTACGAGCAGTACTTC
TRBJ2-7,few,-,TRBV7-2,CASSLEDGNTYEQYF,TGTGCCAGCAGCTTAGAGGACGGGAATACCTACGAGCAGTACTTC
TRBJ2-7,-,TRBD2,TRBV4-1,CASSQRLAGSYEQYF,TGCGCCAGCAGCCAAAGACTAGCGGGGTCCTACGAGCAGTACTTC
TRBJ2-5,many,TRBD2,TRBV6-1,CASSLAIGLAEQETQYF,TGTGCCAGCAGCCTAGCGATTGGACTAGCGGAACAAGAGACCCAGTACTTC
TRBJ2-1,few,TRBD2,TRBV4-1,CASSRGLAGERSEQFF,TGCGCCAGCAGCCGGGGACTAGCGGGAGAGAGGAGTGAGCAGTTCTTC
TRBJ2-3,-,-,TRBV20-1,CSARDFTKDSTDTQYF,TGCAGTGCTAGAGATTTTACGAAGGATAGCACAGATACGCAGTATTTT
TRBJ2-7,few,TRBD2,TRBV7-9,CASSLVTTSGFYEQYF,TGTGCCAGCAGCTTAGTAACGACTAGCGGGTTCTACGAGCAGTACTTC
TRBJ1-2,-,TRBD1,TRBV20-1,CSTLTDREYGYTF,TGCAGCACCCTAACGGACAGGGAATATGGCTACACCTTC
TRBJ2-7,-,TRBD2,TRBV12-3/TRBV12-4,CASSSWTSGGLEQYF,TGTGCCAGCAGTTCATGGACTAGCGGGGGGCTCGAGCAGTACTTC
TRBJ1-1,few,-,TRBV2,CASTGQMNTEAFF,TGTGCCAGCACCGGCCAGATGAACACTGAAGCTTTCTTT
TRBJ2-3,-,-,TRBV7-6,CASSLEATPSTDTQYF,TGTGCCAGCAGCTTAGAAGCGACACCTTCCACAGATACGCAGTATTTT
TRBJ2-7,few,-,TRBV21-1,CASSKGYLAGEKGGDEQYF,TGTGCCAGCAGCAAAGGATATCTAGCGGGAGAAAAGGGTGGGGACGAGCAGTACTTC
TRBJ2-5,few,TRBD1,TRBV5-1,CASSLGTGGRGETQYF,TGCGCCAGCAGCTTGGGGACAGGGGGTAGGGGAGAGACCCAGTACTTC
TRBJ2-3,few,TRBD2,TRBV10-3,CAISPLAGGGDTQYF,TGTGCCATCAGTCCACTAGCGGGAGGAGGAGATACGCAGTATTTT
TRBJ2-2,once,-,TRBV24-1,CATKSGGGELFF,TGTGCCACCAAAAGTGGGGGCGGGGAGCTGTTTTTT
TRBJ2-5,many,-,TRBV6-5,CASSYSGYSTETQYF,TGTGCCAGCAGTTACTCGGGATACTCCACAGAGACCCAGTACTTC
TRBJ2-1,few,-,TRBV5-1,CASSLGGTLSYNEQFF,TGCGCCAGCAGCTTGGGGGGGACCCTGTCCTACAATGAGCAGTTCTTC
TRBJ2-1,many,-,TRBV15,CATSEWGDSYNEQFF,TGTGCCACCAGCGAATGGGGAGACTCCTACAATGAGCAGTTCTTC
TRBJ2-1,few,TRBD1,TRBV7-2,CASSLATGVYNEQFF,TGTGCCAGCAGCTTAGCGACAGGGGTCTACAATGAGCAGTTCTTC
TRBJ2-7,many,TRBD2,TRBV29-1,CSAGLADEQYF,TGCAGCGCGGGACTAGCGGACGAGCAGTACTTC
TRBJ2-7,many,-,TRBV6-1,CASSEEGVLYEQYF,TGTGCCAGCAGTGAAGAGGGGGTCCTGTACGAGCAGTACTTC
TRBJ2-1,many,-,TRBV12-3/TRBV12-4,CASSPPPGERNEQFF,TGTGCCAGCAGCCCCCCCCCCGGGGAGCGCAATGAGCAGTTCTTC
TRBJ2-7,-,-,TRBV12-3/TRBV12-4,CASSSGLEGYEQYF,TGTGCCAGCAGTTCGGGACTTGAGGGGTACGAGCAGTACTTC
TRBJ2-5,-,TRBD2,TRBV20-1,CSARGTSGTVVETQYF,TGCAGTGCTAGGGGTACTAGCGGGACGGTGGTAGAGACCCAGTACTTC
TRBJ2-1,few,-,TRBV13,CASSRLVNEQFF,TGTGCCAGCAGCCGACTAGTTAATGAGCAGTTCTTC